Below, 32 T cell receptor beta chains from the same sample are listed, as sequenced in a study of Ad26.COV2.S vaccination and SARS-CoV-2 variants. Indicated treatment: around 19 received Ad26.COV2.S at low or high dose, single or two shots; a few received placebo; per-sample allocation not given. Material that was analyzed had been drawn on day 63 after the first vaccine or placebo injection. Clones were sequenced by immunoSEQ multiplex PCR, and TCRdb holds only the in-frame ones, with some missing. The sample contains roughly 460,000 clones, 80% to 90% of which appear only once. The source was peripheral blood, collected in a trial of Ad26.COV2.S vaccine versus placebo. The origin of the receptors is a person aged 18-60 years who received the Ad26.COV2.S COVID-19 vaccine or a placebo.

The rearrangement joins TRBV13 to TRBJ1-1; 7 bases line up with TRBD1. V shed 5 bases, J shed 5 bases, and the junction held 14 bases outside the gene matches. The V gene's germline CDR1 is PRHDT and CDR2 FYEKMQ (reference sequence). The CDR3 has 16 amino acids. In DNA form, the CDR3 reads TGTGCCAGCAGCCAAGGTGAGGGGGCGGAGTGGACTGAAGCTTTCTTT. The encoded protein is CASSQGEGAEWTEAFF.

This chain uses TRBV5-5 with TRBJ2-2; D gene ambiguous. There are 13 residues in the CDR3. Trimming removed 5 bases from V and 5 bases from J, with 10 bases in between. The germline V gene has CDR1 SGHKS and CDR2 YYEKEE (reference sequence). The CDR3 nucleotides are TGTGCCAGCAGGTGGGATTTAACCGGGGAGCTGTTTTTT. Its protein is CASRWDLTGELFF. The variable domain in full, completed from reference TRBV5-5 and TRBJ2-2, reads DAGVTQSPTHLIKTRGQQVTLRCSPISGHKSVSWYQQVLGQGPQFIFQYYEKEERGRGNFPDRFSARQFPNYSSELNVNALLLGDSALYLCASRWDLTGELFFGEGSRLTVL.

The chain uses TRBV3-1 (or the pseudogene TRBV3-2) and TRBJ2-4; no clear D gene. The germline V and J ends were trimmed by 5 bases and 0 bases, with 20 bases remaining between them. The germline CDR1 and CDR2 sequences are LGHDT and YNNKEL (reference sequence). The CDR3 contains 18 residues. The CDR3 loop is CASSERMRRILAKNIQYF. The DNA of the CDR3 is TGTGCCAGCAGCGAACGGATGCGACGGATACTAGCCAAAAACATTCAGTACTTC.

The V call is TRBV30, the J call TRBJ1-2; D remains ambiguous. CDR1 and CDR2 from the germline V gene are GTSNPN and SVGIG (reference sequence). This CDR3 has 14 residues. V was trimmed by 1 base and J by 2 bases, leaving 11 bases between them. The CDR3 nucleotides read TGTGCCTGGAGTGCGTACAGTCAAAACTATGGCTACACCTTC. Residues: CAWSAYSQNYGYTF.

This sequence joins TRBV3-1 (or the pseudogene TRBV3-2) and TRBJ2-1, with 7 nucleotides matching TRBD1. The CDR3 extends over 17 amino acids. After removal of 1 base from V and 9 bases from J, the junction contained 15 bases not matched to a gene. The V gene's germline CDR1 is LGHDT and CDR2 YNNKEL (reference sequence). CDR3 bases: TGTGCCAGCAGCCAAGCTCTTAACACAGGGGAAAGGGGTGAGCAGTTCTTC. This translates into CASSQALNTGERGEQFF.

This clone is a singleton in its sample. This chain joins TRBV7-2 and TRBJ1-6; D is ambiguous. The V and J ends lost 7 bases and 3 bases respectively, with 10 bases between them. In germline, CDR1 is SGHTA, CDR2 FQGNSA. The CDR3 sequence is 14 residues long. The CDR3 DNA reads as TGTGCCAGCAACCTGATGGGCTATAATTCACCCCTCCACTTT. Translating gives CASNLMGYNSPLHF.

The chain links TRBV6-5 to TRBJ2-2, with TRBD1 matching over 8 bases. The CDR3 consists of 16 residues. Germline CDR1 is MNHEY and CDR2 is SVGAGI. The V gene end was trimmed by 2 bases and the J gene end by 0 bases; junction bases not matched to a gene: 2. CDR3 residues: CASSYRTGSNTGELFF. The CDR3 coding sequence is TGTGCCAGCAGTTACCGGACAGGGTCGAACACCGGGGAGCTGTTTTTT.

V and J are TRBV7-9 and TRBJ1-2; D is uncertain. Per the germline V gene, CDR1 is SEHNR and CDR2 is FQNEAQ (reference sequence). Deletions cut 1 base from V and 1 base from J, with 7 bases between. The CDR3 extends over 14 amino acids. The CDR3 region is CASSLEGSNYGYTF. CDR3 coding DNA: TGTGCCAGCAGCTTAGAGGGAAGTAACTATGGCTACACCTTC.

V is TRBV7-2 and J is TRBJ1-2; a possible D gene is TRBD1 (5 bases). With 6 bases removed from V and 4 bases from J, the gap between germline ends came to 18 bases. The germline gives CDR1 SGHTA, CDR2 FQGNSA. The CDR3 consists of 15 residues. Here the CDR3 reads CASRTFQGGSYGYTF. As DNA, the CDR3 is TGTGCCAGCAGGACCTTTCAGGGCGGCAGCTATGGCTACACCTTC. The whole variable domain, remainder taken from reference TRBV7-2 and TRBJ1-2, is GAGVSQSPSNKVTEKGKDVELRCDPISGHTALYWYRQSLGQGLEFLIYFQGNSAPDKSGLPSDRFSAERTGGSVSTLTIQRTQQEDSAVYLCASRTFQGGSYGYTFGSGTRLTVV.

The chain combines TRBV24-1 with TRBJ2-3; TRBD1 matches at 9 bases. V lost 6 bases and J lost 3; bases outside the gene matches: 9. CDR1 KGHDR and CDR2 SFDVKD come from the germline V gene. CDR3 length: 16 residues. CDR3: CATSPGQGVWTDTQYF. The CDR3, as DNA: TGTGCCACCAGTCCGGGACAGGGCGTGTGGACAGATACGCAGTATTTT.

This chain connects TRBV27 to TRBJ2-3; a possible D gene is TRBD1 (5 bases). The CDR3 has 11 residues. V dropped 5 bases and J dropped 9 bases, with 9 bases sitting between them. Germline assignment: CDR1 MNHEY and CDR2 SMNVEV (reference sequence). CDR3 in DNA: TGTGCCAGCAGTAGGGGTGGGACGCAGTATTTT. Protein product: CASSRGGTQYF.

The chain recombines TRBV4-1 with TRBJ2-7, with 7 bases that match TRBD1. The length of the CDR3 is 15 residues. The V and J ends lost 0 bases and 7 bases, in that order; junction bases with no gene match: 9. Germline V CDR1 and CDR2: MGHRA, YSYEKL. The CDR3: CASSQEGRGSGEQYF. DNA for the CDR3: TGCGCCAGCAGCCAAGAAGGCAGGGGGTCGGGGGAGCAGTACTTC.

The J gene is TRBJ1-6, the V gene TRBV9, with D perhaps matching TRBD1 (5 bases). The CDR3 has 14 residues. Trimming pared 4 bases from V and 6 bases from J, leaving 11 bases between. CDR1 is SGDLS, CDR2 YYNGEE, per germline. The CDR3 nucleotides read TGTGCCAGCAGCCCCCACAGGCGTAATTCACCCCTCCACTTT. Its translation is CASSPHRRNSPLHF.

In its sample, this clone was seen once. At the DNA level, this CDR3 is encoded by other sequences in the same sample as well. V is TRBV9 and J is TRBJ2-7; D is uncertain. The CDR3 has 14 residues. V was trimmed by 0 bases and J by 0 bases, leaving 7 bases between them. The germline gives CDR1 SGDLS, CDR2 YYNGEE. The CDR3 nucleotides are TGTGCCAGCAGCGTAGGGAGTAGCTCCTACGAGCAGTACTTC. It is translated as CASSVGSSSYEQYF.

The chain joins TRBV14 to TRBJ1-1; D unclear. The germline V gene has CDR1 SGHDN and CDR2 FVKESK. There are 14 residues in the CDR3. V lost 5 bases to trimming and J lost 8 bases, with 18 bases between them. DNA of the CDR3: TGTGCCAGCAGCAATCCCCCGGCGGTACGCGAAGCTTTCTTT. Its translation: CASSNPPAVREAFF. Combining the CDR3 with reference TRBV14 and TRBJ1-1 gives the whole variable domain EAGVTQFPSHSVIEKGQTVTLRCDPISGHDNLYWYRRVMGKEIKFLLHFVKESKQDESGMPNNRFLAERTGGTYSTLKVQPAELEDSGVYFCASSNPPAVREAFFGQGTRLTVV.

The chain recombines TRBV6-5 with TRBJ2-3; D is ambiguous. Trimming pared 2 bases from V and 3 bases from J, leaving 12 bases between. Germline lookup yields CDR1 MNHEY and CDR2 SVGAGI. The length of the CDR3 is 15 residues. The CDR3 region is CASSYTSLQTDTQYF. CDR3 bases: TGTGCCAGCAGTTACACTTCACTACAAACAGATACGCAGTATTTT.

This sequence joins TRBV30 and TRBJ2-5; a possible D gene is TRBD2 (6 bases). The length of the CDR3 is 16 residues. Trimming cost V 0 bases and J 1 base, with 15 bases left between them. Germline CDR1 GTSNPN, CDR2 SVGIG (reference sequence). The CDR3 region is CAWSVLGGIPQETQYF. In DNA, the CDR3 is TGTGCCTGGAGTGTACTAGGAGGGATCCCCCAAGAGACCCAGTACTTC.

The chain employs TRBV19 and TRBJ2-1; 9 bases agree with TRBD2. Germline V gene lookup returns CDR1 LNHDA and CDR2 SQIVND (reference sequence). V gave up 2 bases and J gave up 7 bases; unmatched junction bases: 15. The CDR3 extends over 18 amino acids. The CDR3 region is CASSIRDLAGIIGNEQFF. The CDR3 DNA reads TGTGCCAGTAGTATACGGGACCTAGCGGGAATCATCGGTAATGAGCAGTTCTTC.

This clone was detected only once. The chain is built from TRBV24-1 and TRBJ2-1; D is unresolved. From germline, CDR1 is KGHDR and CDR2 SFDVKD. V was shortened by 5 bases and J by 4 bases, with 8 bases between the two germline ends. The CDR3 covers 13 residues. CDR3 amino acids: CATSVRPYNEQFF. For the CDR3, the DNA is TGTGCCACCAGTGTAAGGCCGTACAATGAGCAGTTCTTC.

The chain employs TRBV20-1 and TRBJ2-5; 7 bases map to TRBD1. With V trimmed by 6 bases and J by 4 bases, 2 bases remained unmatched. Germline values: CDR1 DFQATT, CDR2 SNEGSKA (reference sequence). The CDR3 is 11 residues long. The CDR3 DNA reads as TGCAGTGCCCACAGGGGAGAGACCCAGTACTTC. Translated: CSAHRGETQYF.

J is TRBJ2-7 and V is TRBV29-1, with TRBD1 matching 7 bases. Germline V CDR1 and CDR2: SQVTM, ANQGSEA. V lost 6 bases, J lost 5 bases, and 10 bases stayed unmatched. There are 13 residues in the CDR3. The CDR3 region is CSVLTGTVHEQYF. CDR3 bases: TGCAGCGTATTGACAGGGACGGTGCACGAGCAGTACTTC.

The V and J genes are TRBV6-1 and TRBJ2-6, with 8 bases that match TRBD1. V trimming: 3 bases; J trimming: 2 bases; junction bases outside the gene matches: 6. The CDR3 length is 17 residues. Germline-derived CDR1 and CDR2 are MNHNS and SASEGT. CDR3 DNA sequence: TGTGCCAGCAGTGACGACAGGGGTTGGACTGGGGCCAACGTCCTGACTTTC. As protein: CASSDDRGWTGANVLTF.

This clone has just a few counts. The chain employs TRBV2 and TRBJ1-1; TRBD1 is a possible D gene (5 bases). The CDR3 length is 14 residues. V shed 7 bases and J shed 0 bases, with 12 bases lying between them. Germline assignment: CDR1 SNHLY and CDR2 FYNNEI. DNA of the CDR3: TGTGCCAGCATTACGACAGAGTTGAACACTGAAGCTTTCTTT. This gives the protein CASITTELNTEAFF.

The chain couples TRBV6-5 to TRBJ2-1; 9 positions match TRBD1. Trimming cost V 6 bases and J 4 bases; bases outside gene matches: 7. CDR3 length: 15 amino acids. Germline-derived CDR1 and CDR2 are MNHEY and SVGAGI. For the CDR3, the DNA is TGTGCCAGCAGCACAGGGGGCGCGGGGTACAATGAGCAGTTCTTC. Amino acids: CASSTGGAGYNEQFF.

The chain has TRBV6-5 and TRBJ1-2; a weak D match, TRBD1 (5 bases). Deletions cut 4 bases from V and 7 bases from J, with 10 bases between. The CDR3 is 12 residues long. The V gene's germline CDR1 is MNHEY and CDR2 SVGAGI. The CDR3, as DNA: TGTGCCAGCAGTTGGGGGGGGTCTGGCTACACCTTC. Amino acid sequence: CASSWGGSGYTF.

This clone was seen once. The genes are TRBV6-2 or TRBV6-3 and TRBJ1-5; TRBD1 matches 8 bases. V gave up 0 bases and J gave up 7 bases; unmatched junction bases: 5. Germline assignment: CDR1 MNHEY and CDR2 SVGEGT. CDR3 length: 15 residues. CDR3 sequence reads: CASSYSAGGGQPQHF. The CDR3 nucleotides are TGTGCCAGCAGTTACTCGGCAGGGGGCGGACAGCCCCAGCATTTT.

This clone was counted a few times. The chain combines TRBV27 with TRBJ1-2, with 12 bases matching TRBD1. The CDR3 has 14 residues. CDR1 is MNHEY, CDR2 SMNVEV, per germline (reference sequence). J gave up 2 bases and V 6 bases, and 1 base lay outside the gene matches. CDR3 sequence reads: CASRGTGGNYGYTF. As DNA, the CDR3 is TGTGCCAGCAGAGGGACAGGGGGCAACTATGGCTACACCTTC.

V and J are TRBV18 and TRBJ2-7; TRBD2 agrees at 9 bases. This CDR3 region has 16 residues. J gave up 12 bases and V 1 base, and 16 bases lay outside the gene matches. The germline CDR1 and CDR2 sequences are KGHSH and LQKENI. The CDR3 here is CASSPLGVAGAYEWYF. The CDR3 bases are TGTGCCAGCTCACCACTGGGGGTAGCGGGAGCCTACGAGTGGTACTTC.

The V gene is TRBV11-2, the J gene TRBJ2-1; a weak D match, TRBD1 (6 bases). The length of the CDR3 is 13 residues. V lost 6 bases to trimming and J lost 7 bases, with 13 bases between them. Germline CDR1 and CDR2: SGHAT and FQNNGV. The CDR3 region is CASRGAGDNEQFF. CDR3 DNA sequence: TGTGCCAGCAGGGGGGCAGGGGATAATGAGCAGTTCTTC.

The chain links TRBV12-3 or TRBV12-4 to TRBJ2-5; no reliable D call. Trimming pared 2 bases from V and 4 bases from J, leaving 5 bases between. The CDR3 contains 12 residues. In DNA, the CDR3 is TGTGCCAGCAGTTTAAATTCAGAGACCCAGTACTTC. Protein product: CASSLNSETQYF.

V and J are TRBV10-3 and TRBJ2-2; D call uncertain. The CDR3 is made up of 13 amino acids. Trimming took 10 bases from V and 0 from J, leaving 9 bases between them. The germline gives CDR1 ENHRY, CDR2 SYGVKD. The CDR3 sequence: CATLVPNTGELFF. The CDR3 nucleotides are TGTGCCACCTTAGTGCCGAACACCGGGGAGCTGTTTTTT.

The V call is TRBV2, the J call TRBJ2-3; 9 positions agree with TRBD2. J lost 2 bases, V lost 8 bases, and 2 bases had no gene match. CDR3 length: 13 residues. From germline, CDR1 is SNHLY and CDR2 FYNNEI. CDR3 in amino acids: CASGGRATDTQYF. The CDR3 region has the DNA TGTGCCAGCGGCGGGAGGGCCACAGATACGCAGTATTTT.